This passage covers 24 T cell receptor beta chains from one sample sequenced in a study of blood T cell repertoires in COVID-19. Method: immunoSEQ multiplex PCR; TCRdb's copy keeps in-frame clones and lacks some. The sample lists some 160,000 clones, roughly 93% seen once, with about 2% in the top ten. The sequencing input was peripheral blood. The source is a man aged 18 to 35 with acute or convalescent COVID-19.

The table lists this clone with many counts. This CDR3 is CASSERPGLAGVWNEQFF. Written as DNA, the CDR3 is TGTGCCAGCAGTGAGCGGCCGGGACTAGCGGGAGTATGGAATGAGCAGTTCTTC. The rearrangement links TRBV25-1 to TRBJ2-1, with 14 bases identical to TRBD2. Looked up from germline, CDR1 is MGHDK and CDR2 is SYGVNS. The CDR3 spans 18 residues. With V trimmed by 3 bases and J by 7 bases, 11 bases remained unmatched. The whole variable domain, filled in from reference TRBV25-1 and TRBJ2-1, reads EADIYQTPRYLVIGTGKKITLECSQTMGHDKMYWYQQDPGMELHLIHYSYGVNSTEKGDLSSESTVSRIRTEHFPLTLESARPSHTSQYLCASSERPGLAGVWNEQFFGPGTRLTVL.

The rearrangement uses TRBV6-6 and TRBJ2-5; possible D gene TRBD1, 6 bases. There are 15 residues in the CDR3. Per germline, CDR1 MNHNY and CDR2 SVGAGI (reference sequence). The ends were cut back, 2 bases at V and 2 bases at J, with 12 bases in the middle. CDR3 nucleotide sequence: TGTGCCAGCAGTTACCCAGGGGCGAGGCAAGAGACCCAGTACTTC. The encoded protein is CASSYPGARQETQYF.

This sequence joins TRBV11-3 and TRBJ2-7; the match to TRBD1 covers 7 bases. This CDR3 comprises 14 residues. Germline CDR1 reads SGHNT; CDR2 reads YENEEA. J was trimmed by 4 bases and V by 8 bases; bases with no gene match: 11. CDR3 nucleotides: TGTGCCAGCTCCCTGGCAGGGGGTCAATACGAGCAGTACTTC. Translated, it gives CASSLAGGQYEQYF.

The rearrangement joins TRBV5-1 to TRBJ1-2; D may be TRBD1 (5 bases). The CDR3 covers 14 residues. The germline V and J ends were trimmed by 4 bases and 0 bases, with 10 bases remaining between them. The germline V gene encodes CDR1 SGHRS and CDR2 YFSETQ. The CDR3 DNA is TGCGCCAGCAGCCCAGACAGAGCTAACTATGGCTACACCTTC. Amino acid sequence: CASSPDRANYGYTF. Based on the CDR3 plus reference TRBV5-1 and TRBJ1-2, the full variable domain is KAGVTQTPRYLIKTRGQQVTLSCSPISGHRSVSWYQQTPGQGLQFLFEYFSETQRNKGNFPGRFSGRQFSNSRSEMNVSTLELGDSALYLCASSPDRANYGYTFGSGTRLTVV.

This chain connects TRBV10-3 to TRBJ1-2; 8 nucleotides align to TRBD1. Germline V gene data show CDR1 as ENHRY and CDR2 as SYGVKD. This CDR3 is 15 amino acids long. J was trimmed by 4 bases and V by 2 bases; bases with no gene match: 6. CDR3 sequence (DNA): TGTGCCATCAGTGAGGGAACAGGGGGTGTCTATGGCTACACCTTC. Protein: CAISEGTGGVYGYTF.

The chain carries TRBV5-1 and TRBJ2-1; D is ambiguous. The CDR3 extends over 13 amino acids. CDR1 and CDR2 (germline): SGHRS, YFSETQ. V lost 0 bases, J lost 5 bases, and 6 bases lay in between. The CDR3 loop is CASSLVTDNEQFF. As DNA, the CDR3 is TGCGCCAGCAGCTTGGTAACGGACAATGAGCAGTTCTTC.

The gene calls are TRBV5-1 and TRBJ2-5, with 10 bases identical to TRBD1. The CDR3 extends over 15 amino acids. J gave up 0 bases and V 3 bases, and 2 bases lay outside the gene matches. In germline, CDR1 is SGHRS, CDR2 YFSETQ. The CDR3 loop reads CASSSGQGYQETQYF. In DNA, the CDR3 is TGCGCCAGCAGCTCGGGACAGGGGTACCAAGAGACCCAGTACTTC. The full variable domain, with the rest looked up from reference TRBV5-1 and TRBJ2-5, is KAGVTQTPRYLIKTRGQQVTLSCSPISGHRSVSWYQQTPGQGLQFLFEYFSETQRNKGNFPGRFSGRQFSNSRSEMNVSTLELGDSALYLCASSSGQGYQETQYFGPGTRLLVL.

The chain joins TRBV29-1 to TRBJ1-2; 8 nucleotides agree with TRBD1. The length of the CDR3 is 13 residues. Trimming removed 3 bases from V and 3 bases from J; junction bases left unmatched: 3. Germline loops: CDR1 SQVTM, CDR2 ANQGSEA. The CDR3 is CSVDQGADYGYTF. CDR3 in DNA: TGCAGCGTTGACCAGGGGGCGGACTATGGCTACACCTTC.

The rearrangement links TRBV5-1 to TRBJ2-5; TRBD2 matches 7 bases. CDR3 length: 14 amino acids. CDR1 is SGHRS, CDR2 YFSETQ, per germline. The trim removed 3 bases at V and 3 bases at J, leaving 5 bases unmatched. CDR3 DNA: TGCGCCAGCAGCTACATTGGGAGGGAAGAGACCCAGTACTTC. Its translation is CASSYIGREETQYF. Full variable domain (outside the CDR3, taken from reference TRBV5-1 and TRBJ2-5): KAGVTQTPRYLIKTRGQQVTLSCSPISGHRSVSWYQQTPGQGLQFLFEYFSETQRNKGNFPGRFSGRQFSNSRSEMNVSTLELGDSALYLCASSYIGREETQYFGPGTRLLVL.

V usage is TRBV5-6 and J usage is TRBJ1-5; 8 bases line up with TRBD1. V was clipped by 1 base and J by 0 bases; unmatched bases: 3. The CDR3 is 16 amino acids. In germline, CDR1 is SGHDT, CDR2 YYEEEE. The CDR3 loop reads CASSLTGGNSNQPQHF. The DNA of the CDR3 is TGTGCCAGCAGCTTGACAGGGGGAAATAGCAATCAGCCCCAGCATTTT.

This clone showed up just once. The chain employs TRBV7-7 and TRBJ1-3; no clear D. CDR3 length: 16 amino acids. The V gene lost 1 base and the J gene lost 0 bases, with 10 bases spanning the gap. Germline lookup yields CDR1 SSHAT and CDR2 FNYEAQ (reference sequence). The DNA of the CDR3 is TGTGCCAGCAGCTTAGGGTTGGAGTCCTCTGGAAACACCATATATTTT. It encodes CASSLGLESSGNTIYF.

V usage is TRBV19 and J usage is TRBJ1-1; D remains ambiguous. Germline V gene data show CDR1 as LNHDA and CDR2 as SQIVND (reference sequence). The CDR3 consists of 14 residues. V lost 1 base to trimming and J lost 1 base, with 7 bases between them. DNA for the CDR3: TGTGCCAGTAGTATAGGAGGGAGGAACACTGAAGCTTTCTTT. Translated, it gives CASSIGGRNTEAFF.

The sample holds one count of this clone. The chain links TRBV6-5 to TRBJ2-2; D possibly corresponds to TRBD2 (7 bases). The CDR3 has 12 residues. From germline, CDR1 is MNHEY and CDR2 SVGAGI. Trimming took 8 bases from V and 5 from J, leaving 9 bases between them. CDR3 in DNA: TGTGCCAGCGGGAGGGGGACCGGGGAGCTGTTTTTT. It translates to CASGRGTGELFF.

The chain joins TRBV11-3 to TRBJ2-2; TRBD2 aligns across 8 bases. CDR1 and CDR2 from the germline V gene are SGHNT and YENEEA. The CDR3 totals 18 residues. The junction had 11 bases not matched to a gene; V was cut back by 1 base and J by 4 bases. The CDR3 DNA follows: TGTGCCAGCAGCTTAGGGTCGGGAGCGGGAGACCGCACCGGGGAGCTGTTTTTT. Its protein is CASSLGSGAGDRTGELFF.

V and J are TRBV9 and TRBJ2-7; TRBD1 might be the D (5 bases). The CDR3 contains 14 residues. Germline V gene sequence: CDR1 SGDLS, CDR2 YYNGEE. Trimming pared 3 bases from V and 1 base from J, leaving 11 bases between. Here the CDR3 reads CASSEGILSYEQYF. CDR3 coding DNA: TGTGCCAGCAGCGAGGGGATTCTTTCCTACGAGCAGTACTTC.

The V call is TRBV2, the J call TRBJ1-2; 10 positions match TRBD1. The CDR3 is made up of 15 amino acids. The ends lost 4 bases at V and 6 bases at J; junction bases unmatched: 8. Germline V gives CDR1 SNHLY, CDR2 FYNNEI. The CDR3 sequence: CASSARDRGGNGYTF. The CDR3 coding sequence is TGTGCCAGCAGTGCCCGGGACAGGGGAGGCAATGGCTACACCTTC.

This clone was seen just once. The genes are TRBV19 and TRBJ1-2; maybe TRBD1 (6 bases). The V gene's germline CDR1 is LNHDA and CDR2 SQIVND (reference sequence). V was pared by 0 bases and J by 6 bases, with 17 bases between. The CDR3 runs 16 residues. CDR3 DNA: TGTGCCAGTAGTATAGAGGACGCGGGGGGCACGGATGGCTACACCTTC. Amino acid sequence: CASSIEDAGGTDGYTF. Full variable domain (outside the CDR3, taken from reference TRBV19 and TRBJ1-2): DGGITQSPKYLFRKEGQNVTLSCEQNLNHDAMYWYRQDPGQGLRLIYYSQIVNDFQKGDIAEGYSVSREKKESFPLTVTSAQKNPTAFYLCASSIEDAGGTDGYTFGSGTRLTVV.

V usage is TRBV5-1 and J usage is TRBJ2-3, with a tentative D call TRBD1 (5 bases). The germline V gene encodes CDR1 SGHRS and CDR2 YFSETQ. There are 16 residues in the CDR3. V was cut by 0 bases and J by 3 bases, with 14 bases left in between. The CDR3 loop reads CASSLAGMVRTDTQYF. CDR3 in DNA: TGCGCCAGCAGCTTGGCAGGGATGGTCCGAACAGATACGCAGTATTTT.

This chain connects TRBV3-1 (or the pseudogene TRBV3-2) to TRBJ2-7, with TRBD2 as a possible D gene (6 bases). Trimming took 6 bases from V and 4 from J, leaving 13 bases between them. CDR3 length: 13 residues. The germline V gene encodes CDR1 LGHDT and CDR2 YNNKEL (reference sequence). The CDR3 DNA is TGTGCCAGCAGTGGGACTGTTGCATACGAGCAGTACTTC. Amino acids: CASSGTVAYEQYF.

V usage is TRBV15 and J usage is TRBJ2-7, with D possibly being TRBD1 (6 bases). Trimming stripped 6 bases from V and 2 bases from J, with 17 bases between. CDR1 LNHNV and CDR2 YYDKDF come from the germline V gene (reference sequence). This CDR3 has 15 residues. The CDR3 DNA reads as TGTGCCACCAGTTACGGGACACTCGAAACCTACGAGCAGTACTTC. Translation gives CATSYGTLETYEQYF.

The chain couples TRBV6-5 to TRBJ2-1; D remains unclear. V shed 4 bases and J shed 9 bases, with 10 bases lying between them. Looked up from germline, CDR1 is MNHEY and CDR2 is SVGAGI. This CDR3 is 12 amino acids long. The CDR3 is CASSLGPSEQFF. DNA of the CDR3: TGTGCCAGCAGTTTGGGCCCAAGTGAGCAGTTCTTC.

The CDR3 coding sequence is TGTGCCAGCAGCCACAGGGGGTTTGAGGAAAAACTGTTTTTT. Amino acids: CASSHRGFEEKLFF. V usage is TRBV7-6 and J usage is TRBJ1-4; 8 nucleotides agree with TRBD1. Trimming cost V 5 bases and J 8 bases; bases outside gene matches: 7. CDR3 length equals 14 residues. The germline V gene encodes CDR1 SGHVS and CDR2 FNYEAQ.

The CDR3 DNA sequence: TGTGCCAGCACCGGGACTATTAGAGAGACCCAGTACTTC. Translation: CASTGTIRETQYF. The chain links TRBV3-1 (or the pseudogene TRBV3-2) to TRBJ2-5; 7 bases match TRBD2. The CDR3 runs 13 residues. Unmatched junction bases numbered 6, after V lost 7 bases and J lost 4 bases. Germline CDR1 is LGHDT and CDR2 is YNNKEL (reference sequence).

In DNA form, the CDR3 reads TGTGCCAGCAAGCGGGACAGGGAAGGTGAGCAGTTCTTC. It translates to CASKRDREGEQFF. The chain couples TRBV2 to TRBJ2-1, with 9 bases identical to TRBD1. The CDR3 sequence is 13 residues long. Trimming cost V 7 bases and J 9 bases; bases outside gene matches: 7. Per the germline V gene, CDR1 is SNHLY and CDR2 is FYNNEI.